This T cell receptor (beta chain) was recorded in a study of T cell changes during pregnancy in multiple sclerosis. The method was immunoSEQ multiplex PCR; TCRdb's version includes in-frame clones alone and lacks a portion of them. Of around 38,000 clones in the sample, roughly 92% were seen once. The specimen comprised CD4+ T cells from peripheral blood mononuclear cells, sampled in the third trimester of pregnancy. This TCR was sampled from a female donor in good health, enrolled as a control in a pregnancy study.

CDR3 sequence: CASSLGGVRIQYF. The DNA for the CDR3 is TGTGCCAGCAGCTTAGGGGGGGTCCGTATTCAGTACTTC. V usage is TRBV7-9 and J usage is TRBJ2-4; D may be TRBD2 (6 bases). Germline V gene data show CDR1 as SEHNR and CDR2 as FQNEAQ (reference sequence). Trimming left V 1 base short and J 10 bases short, with 11 bases between. This CDR3 is built from 13 residues.